This T cell receptor beta chain was recorded in a study of blood T cell repertoires in COVID-19. Study in general: Specimens from acute and convalescent COVID-19 originated in the United States, Italy and Spain. T cells, B-cell-depleted T cells, or PBMCs provided the cDNA or gDNA that served as material.

The CDR3 contains 15 residues. J gave up 3 bases and V 6 bases, and 9 bases lay outside the gene matches. Germline CDR1 reads MNHEY; CDR2 reads SVGAGI. Original processing notes: Researchers report that nucleated cell counts were estimated from reference gene primer amplification. The assay was immunoSEQ multiplex PCR, and TCRdb's table has in-frame clones only and misses some. D and trimming come from the DNA, and the V and J calls and clone size come from that table. The sample has 200,000 to 300,000 clones; roughly 80% are singletons. Sequencing was done on a sample of peripheral blood. The chain is built from TRBV6-5 and TRBJ1-1, with TRBD1 identical over 8 bases. The receptor's source is an elderly woman with acute or convalescent COVID-19. Written as DNA, the CDR3 is TGTGCCAGCAGCAGTCCAGGGGGCCCCCACACTGAAGCTTTCTTT. It is translated as CASSSPGGPHTEAFF.